This record looks at one T cell receptor (beta chain) sequence and its context. Its antigen is undetermined. This sample is part of a study of T cell responses to AZD1222 COVID-19 vaccine. Overall study findings and caveats: Targets within unmutated variant regions were reportedly found for nearly half of spike-specific TCRs.

The protocol was immunoSEQ multiplex PCR, while the TCRdb copy is restricted to in-frame clones and leaves out a portion. Of fewer than 200,000 clones listed, about 91% are singletons. This sequence was found in an adult in good health. Sequencing was performed on peripheral blood, taken on day 0 of MenACWY control vaccination.

CDR3 bases: TGCAGCGCCAGGACAGGGGGTCGAAACACCATATATTTT. Its translation: CSARTGGRNTIYF. V usage is TRBV29-1 and J usage is TRBJ1-3; 10 bases match TRBD1. J gave up 5 bases and V 7 bases, and 5 bases lay outside the gene matches. Germline V lookup: CDR1 SQVTM, CDR2 ANQGSEA. The CDR3 sequence is 13 residues long.